Listed below are T cell receptor beta chains from one sample, sequenced in a study of identical twins. In TCRdb, the 5' RACE reads were re-called with MiXCR into one record per CDR3 protein. The data contain fewer than 900,000 distinct CDR3 sequences, 21% of them singletons. These same data were also listed under a study on T cells expressing NK-cell markers.

The material sequenced was PBMCs. These receptor sequences come from a woman in her late teens or twenties in good health. CDR3s include the opening cysteine and the closing phenylalanine or tryptophan. Each record gives: J gene, clone size, V gene, CDR3 protein. Clone size is not always given. Where it is, it says once, few, many or a class for expanded clones.

TRBJ1-2	few	TRBV4-3	CASSLEQGVNYGYTF
TRBJ2-7	few	TRBV20-1	CSASELAGVDEQYF
TRBJ2-5	few	TRBV5-5	CASSTRGRIQETQYF
TRBJ1-1	NA	TRBV5-1	CASSSTGTLNTEAFF
TRBJ2-1	NA	TRBV7-2	CASSLGQFF
TRBJ2-1	few	TRBV5-1	CASTPSSGGYNEQFF
TRBJ1-2	NA	TRBV7-9	CASSRTGAPYGYTF
TRBJ1-2	NA	TRBV12-3/TRBV12-4	CANSAGPNYGYTF
TRBJ2-1	NA	TRBV20-1	CSARDRGVYNEQFF
TRBJ2-4	few	TRBV5-6	CASSFGQGAIQYF
TRBJ2-5	NA	TRBV20-1	CSAVQEYKQNQETQYF
TRBJ2-3	many	TRBV20-1	CSATEPRQGGEGQYF
TRBJ1-2	NA	TRBV7-9	CASSLQAEMGYTF
TRBJ1-6	NA	TRBV2	CASTRTGAASPLHF
TRBJ2-3	NA	TRBV7-9	CASSPEEGLDTDTQYF
TRBJ2-3	few	TRBV10-3	CAIGRQGAQTTDTQYF
TRBJ2-7	few	TRBV29-1	CSVNRGGRDEQYF
TRBJ2-3	NA	TRBV3-1	CASSQLRALTDTQYF
TRBJ2-6	NA	TRBV12-3/TRBV12-4	CASSNLGDRGPGANVLTF
TRBJ2-1	few	TRBV10-3	CAISARGEDEQFF
TRBJ2-6	NA	TRBV7-2	CASSKPQVDSGANVLTF
TRBJ2-1	NA	TRBV7-2	CASSLLLRESSYNEQFF
TRBJ1-4	NA	TRBV12-3/TRBV12-4	CASSARDRGKKLFF
TRBJ2-7	NA	TRBV30	CACCGSEQYF
TRBJ2-1	few	TRBV5-1	CASSLGNRGGYNEQFF
TRBJ2-3	few	TRBV5-1	CASNQGARTDTQYF
TRBJ1-5	NA	TRBV6-5	CASSLGGTDRDVRNQPQHF